This section outlines one TCR beta chain sequence together with its context. What it binds is not known. The method was immunoSEQ multiplex PCR; TCRdb's version includes in-frame clones alone and lacks a portion of them. The sample records around 26,000 clones, just under 85% being singletons. The data were obtained in a study of T cells in narcolepsy. Study outcomes and limitations: Same-patient CSF and blood CD4+ T cell clonotypes included HCRT-specific and TRIB2-specific autoreactive ones. Healthy controls reportedly lacked the autoreactive clonotypes serially found in patients' blood.

Sequencing used CD45RA- memory CD4+ T cells from PBMCs. This TCR was sampled from a human donor with narcolepsy.

Here the CDR3 reads CASSPAQEYLGGYTF. The CDR3, as DNA: TGTGCCAGCAGTCCGGCGCAGGAGTACCTTGGCGGCTACACCTTC. The V call is TRBV28, the J call TRBJ1-2; no clear D. This CDR3 is 15 amino acids long. Germline CDR1 and CDR2: MDHEN and SYDVKM. The V gene lost 5 bases and the J gene lost 8 bases, with 21 bases spanning the gap.